This T cell receptor (beta chain) appears in the sequencing data of a study of regulatory T cells in long-lasting Graves disease. The TCR beta library used iRepertoire HTBI primers with Arm-PCR amplification of CDR3. A single record per CDR3 protein comes from TCRdb applying MiXCR to the multiplex PCR reads. The table shows some 600,000 distinct CDR3 sequences, with about 16% occurring only once. This clonotype has a handful of counts. Stated time point: newly diagnosed GD, antithyroid drugs for less than 3 months. PBMC-extracted RNA yielded the TCR library. Per the germline V gene, CDR1 is GTSNPN and CDR2 is SVGIG (reference sequence). The CDR3 consists of 15 residues. V was cut by 0 bases and J by 0 bases, with 12 bases left in between. These data were likewise used in another study, on T cells in Graves' hyperthyroidism and ophthalmopathy.

The rearrangement links TRBV30 to TRBJ2-7, with D possibly TRBD1 on 6 matching bases. This sequence was found in a man between 18 and 29 years old with Graves disease. Here the sequenced sample was peripheral blood mononuclear cells (PBMCs), taken at new diagnosis, from a patient treated with antithyroid drugs. The chain's CDR3 is CAWSVGQGSSYEQYF. Here the CDR3 DNA reads TGTGCCTGGAGTGTAGGGCAGGGGAGCTCCTACGAGCAGTACTTC.